This record looks at one TCR beta chain sequence and its context. This specimen comes from a study of shared clonotypes between healthy human individuals. TCRdb keeps only in-frame clones here, not all; method: immunoSEQ multiplex PCR. The sample carries 1,400,000 or so clones, 98% recorded once. The germline V gene has CDR1 SGHAT and CDR2 FQNNGV. The CDR3 has 13 amino acids. V was pared by 0 bases and J by 6 bases, with 5 bases between. The TCR was taken from a man aged 25-45 years in good health. Sample: naive CD4+ T cells sorted from blood. Subset reported: CD45RA+ positively selected. The chain joins TRBV11-2 to TRBJ2-2; no definite D call. The CDR3 DNA reads as TGTGCCAGCAGCTTAGATGGACCCGGGGAGCTGTTTTTT. Translated, it gives CASSLDGPGELFF.